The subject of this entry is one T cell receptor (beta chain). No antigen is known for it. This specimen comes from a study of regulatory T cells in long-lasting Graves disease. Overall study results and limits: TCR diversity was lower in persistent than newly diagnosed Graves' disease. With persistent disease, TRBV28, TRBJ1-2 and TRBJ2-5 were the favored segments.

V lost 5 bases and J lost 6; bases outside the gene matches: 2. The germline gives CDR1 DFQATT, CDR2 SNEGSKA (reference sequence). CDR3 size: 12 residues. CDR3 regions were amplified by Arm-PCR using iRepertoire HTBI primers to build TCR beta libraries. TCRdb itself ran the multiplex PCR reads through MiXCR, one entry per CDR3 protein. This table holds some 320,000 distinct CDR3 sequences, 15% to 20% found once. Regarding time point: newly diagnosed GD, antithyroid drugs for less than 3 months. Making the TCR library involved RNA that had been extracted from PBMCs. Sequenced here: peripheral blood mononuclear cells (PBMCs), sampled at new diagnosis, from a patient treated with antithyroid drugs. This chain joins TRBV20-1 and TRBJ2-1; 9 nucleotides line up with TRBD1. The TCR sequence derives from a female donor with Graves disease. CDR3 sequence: CSAGDRVNEQFF. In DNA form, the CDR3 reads TGCAGTGCTGGGGACAGGGTCAATGAGCAGTTCTTC.